This entry describes one T cell receptor (beta chain). Source study methods: Reference gene primer amplification gave estimated nucleated cell counts. Profiling relied on immunoSEQ multiplex PCR, and the TCRdb table lists in-frame clones only, not all of them. V, J and clone size reflect that table, while D and trimming were determined from the DNA. The sample carries about 28,000 clones, less than 80% recorded once. The sample originates from a study of blood T cell repertoires in COVID-19. Study-level information: Samples came from the United States, Italy and Spain, spanning acute and convalescent COVID-19. From T cells, B-cell-depleted T cells, or PBMCs came the material, which was cDNA or gDNA.

This sequence was found in a man between 65 and 85 years old with acute or convalescent COVID-19. Material for sequencing was peripheral blood.

CDR3 protein: CAISESRDEQYF. Written as DNA, the CDR3 is TGTGCCATCAGTGAGTCCAGGGACGAGCAGTACTTC. The chain couples TRBV10-3 to TRBJ2-7, with D maybe TRBD1 (5 bases). From germline, CDR1 is ENHRY and CDR2 SYGVKD. Deletions cut 0 bases from V and 5 bases from J, with 5 bases between. The CDR3 is 12 residues long.